This T cell receptor (beta chain) is from a study of blood T cell repertoires in COVID-19 (dated by TCRdb to the early 2020s). Background for the entire study: Samples covering the acute and convalescent phases of COVID-19 were provided by collaborators in the United States, Italy and Spain. Deeply sampled blood TCRbeta repertoires from subjects exposed to, actively infected with, or recovered from COVID-19 were included in the dataset. Samples came from the ongoing ImmuneRACE study (first 160 participants) plus 1,254 subjects from 6 global collaborators. The prospective study material was composed of cDNA or gDNA derived from T cells, B-cell-depleted T cells, or PBMCs. The repertoires were released in a freely available public database meant as a resource for research on the immune response to SARS-CoV-2. HLA class I and class II types, where available, came from metadata supplied by the sample provider rather than from assay-based typing. The sample metadata nearly always contained a de-identified subject ID, COVID-19 status, age in years and sex. The paper as a whole reports these results and caveats: Clinical and demographic metadata were provided uncurated, with the amount varying by source and participant.

For CDR1 and CDR2, the germline V gene lists MDHEN and SYDVKM. V has 3 bases trimmed and J has 9 bases trimmed; junction bases matching no gene number 13. The CDR3 sequence holds 17 residues, the cysteine and phenylalanine included. The CDR3 DNA has 51 bases and is translated from base 1. Remarks on this clone: Its antigen remains undetermined. Base qualities are not at hand, and no much larger clone is one base apart.

The immunoSEQ Assay, a bias-controlled multiplex PCR, was used to amplify TCRbeta CDR3 regions from genomic DNA. The paper's processing steps were these. Within the assay, amplification of reference gene primers was used to estimate how many nucleated cells each sample contained. Sequence reads were collapsed and filtered to measure the absolute abundance of every unique TCRbeta CDR3 rearrangement. For each sample, productive Simpson clonality was calculated by taking the square root of Simpson's diversity index across productive rearrangements. The table comes from immuneACCESS by way of TCRdb, which keeps in-frame sequences with V and J called. Part of the clones is missing from these tables; in studies checked, under half for an unresolved V gene and the rest for unknown reasons. V, J and clone size derive from that table, while D and trimming were established from the DNA sequence. Here the sample has some 290,000 clones; 90% occur a single time. The top ten hold approximately 0.98% of the sample.

One collaborating source in Seattle enrolled patients during active infection and followed them longitudinally through the course of disease. Whole blood was collected in K2EDTA tubes by collaborating institutions according to the institutions' own protocols. Collaborator samples were shipped for TCRbeta analysis as frozen whole blood, isolated PBMCs, or DNA extracted from either sample type. The sequence joins TRBV28 to TRBJ2-1; TRBD2 fits 11 bases in the junction. The sequence came from a woman aged 40 to 50 with COVID-19, enrolled during active disease. Sequenced input: peripheral blood. In nucleotide form, the sequence is TGTGCCAGCAGTTTTCCCCCTCTAGCGGGGGGACCGGGTGAGCAGTTCTTC. Translated, this gives CASSFPPLAGGPGEQFF.